The sequence of this TCR beta chain was determined in a study of T cells in tumors after PD-1 blockade. On the study more broadly: Patients received pembrolizumab 200 mg every 3 weeks or cemiplimab 350 mg every 2 weeks.

Assay: immunoSEQ multiplex PCR; the TCRdb copy retains only in-frame clones and omits some. The table shows around 45,000 clones, with 75% to 85% occurring only once. Trimming at V came to 4 bases and at J to 7 bases, leaving 2 bases not matched to a gene. The CDR3 runs to 14 residues. Germline-derived CDR1 and CDR2 are SGHTA and FQGTGA. The source of this sequence is a human donor with basal cell carcinoma. This specimen consisted of PBMCs, obtained before anti-PD-1 treatment. The V and J genes are TRBV7-3 and TRBJ1-6; 9 bases match TRBD1. The CDR3 protein is CASSWTGDNSPLHF. CDR3 DNA: TGTGCCAGCAGCTGGACAGGGGACAATTCACCCCTCCACTTT.